Here is one T cell receptor beta chain with its context. V lost 3 bases and J lost 0, with 8 bases in between. The CDR3 has 14 residues. Germline CDR1 and CDR2: MDHEN and SYDVKM. TCRdb keeps only in-frame clones here, not all; method: immunoSEQ multiplex PCR. The table has about 45,000 clones, around four fifths seen once. This record comes from a study of memory CD4+ T cells and cytomegalovirus serostatus. Across the whole study: This sample comes from healthy Belgian adults, about nine CMV seropositive, around 26 seronegative.

The sort gate was single viable CD3+CD4+CD8-CD45RO+ cells for memory CD4+ T cells. Donors' CMV status reflects serum IgG against pp150, pp28, p38, p52. The clonotype was recovered from an adult in good health and CMV-seronegative. Specimen: memory CD4+ T cells from blood. The V call is TRBV28, the J call TRBJ1-1; D gene ambiguous. This chain's CDR3 is CASSFVGLNTEAFF. The CDR3, as DNA: TGTGCCAGCAGTTTCGTCGGCTTGAACACTGAAGCTTTCTTT.